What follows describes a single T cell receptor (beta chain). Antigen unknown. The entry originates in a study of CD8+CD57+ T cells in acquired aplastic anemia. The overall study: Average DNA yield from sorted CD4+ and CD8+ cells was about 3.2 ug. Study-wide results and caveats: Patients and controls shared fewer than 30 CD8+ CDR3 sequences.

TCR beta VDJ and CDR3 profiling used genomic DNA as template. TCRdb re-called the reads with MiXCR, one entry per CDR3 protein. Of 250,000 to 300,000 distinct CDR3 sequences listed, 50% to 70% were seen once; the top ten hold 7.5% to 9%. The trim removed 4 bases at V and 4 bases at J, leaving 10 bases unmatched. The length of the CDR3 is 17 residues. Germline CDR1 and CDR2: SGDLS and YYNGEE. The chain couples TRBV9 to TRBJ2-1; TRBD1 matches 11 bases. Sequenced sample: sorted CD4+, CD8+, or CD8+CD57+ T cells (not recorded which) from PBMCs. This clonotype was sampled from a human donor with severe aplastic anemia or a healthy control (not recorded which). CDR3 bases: TGTGCCAGCAGCCCCCGGACAGGGGGCGGGGGGTACAATGAGCAGTTCTTC. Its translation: CASSPRTGGGGYNEQFF.